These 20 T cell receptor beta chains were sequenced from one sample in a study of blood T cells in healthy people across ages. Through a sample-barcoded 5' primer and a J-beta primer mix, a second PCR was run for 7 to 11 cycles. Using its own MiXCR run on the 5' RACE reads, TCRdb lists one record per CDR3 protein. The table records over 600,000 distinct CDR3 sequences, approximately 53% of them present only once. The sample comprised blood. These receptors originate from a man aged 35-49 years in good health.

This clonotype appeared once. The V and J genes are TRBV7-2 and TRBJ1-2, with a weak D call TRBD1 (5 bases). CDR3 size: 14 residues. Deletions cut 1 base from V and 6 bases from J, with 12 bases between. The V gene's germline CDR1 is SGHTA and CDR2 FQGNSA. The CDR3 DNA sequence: TGTGCCAGCAGCTTAGGGGGCAGGGCGGATGGCTACACCTTC. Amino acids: CASSLGGRADGYTF.

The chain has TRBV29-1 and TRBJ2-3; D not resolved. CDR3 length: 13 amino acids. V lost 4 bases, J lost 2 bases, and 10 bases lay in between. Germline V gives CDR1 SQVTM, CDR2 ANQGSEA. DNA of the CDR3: TGCAGCGTTGGAGGATACCCCACAGATACGCAGTATTTT. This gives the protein CSVGGYPTDTQYF.

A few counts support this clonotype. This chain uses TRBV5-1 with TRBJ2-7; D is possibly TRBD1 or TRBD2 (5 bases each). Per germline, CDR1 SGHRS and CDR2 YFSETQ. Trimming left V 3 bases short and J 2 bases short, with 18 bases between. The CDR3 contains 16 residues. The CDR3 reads CASSSIGTGGPYEQYF. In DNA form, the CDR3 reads TGCGCCAGCAGCTCGATCGGGACGGGTGGCCCCTACGAGCAGTACTTC.

The CDR3: CASSPSTGGVRNYGYTF. CDR3 DNA: TGTGCCAGCAGCCCTTCGACAGGGGGCGTTAGGAACTATGGCTACACCTTC. The V gene is TRBV6-1, the J gene TRBJ1-2; 10 bases match TRBD1. This CDR3 is 17 amino acids long. V trimming: 6 bases; J trimming: 2 bases; junction bases outside the gene matches: 12. Germline V gene lookup returns CDR1 MNHNS and CDR2 SASEGT.

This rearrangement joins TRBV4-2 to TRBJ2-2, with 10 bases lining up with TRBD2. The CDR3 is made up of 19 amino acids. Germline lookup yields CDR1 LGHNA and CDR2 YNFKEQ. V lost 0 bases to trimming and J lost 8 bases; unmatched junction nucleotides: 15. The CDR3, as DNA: TGTGCCAGCAGCCAAGATCCGCCGGGACTAGCGAGCAGCGGGGGGGAGCTGTTTTTT. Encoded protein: CASSQDPPGLASSGGELFF.

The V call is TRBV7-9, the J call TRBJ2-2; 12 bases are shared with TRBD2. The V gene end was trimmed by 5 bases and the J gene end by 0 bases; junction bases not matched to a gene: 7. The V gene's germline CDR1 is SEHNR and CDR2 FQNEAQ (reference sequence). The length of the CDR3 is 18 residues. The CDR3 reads CASSRLTSGSANTGELFF. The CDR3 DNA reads TGTGCCAGCAGCCGGCTGACTAGCGGGAGCGCGAACACCGGGGAGCTGTTTTTT.

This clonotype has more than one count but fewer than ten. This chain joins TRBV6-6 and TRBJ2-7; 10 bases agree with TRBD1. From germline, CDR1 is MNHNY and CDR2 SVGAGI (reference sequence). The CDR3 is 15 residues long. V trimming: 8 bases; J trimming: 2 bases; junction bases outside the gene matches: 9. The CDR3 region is CASQGVGQGAYEQYF. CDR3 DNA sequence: TGTGCCAGCCAGGGGGTTGGACAGGGGGCCTACGAGCAGTACTTC.

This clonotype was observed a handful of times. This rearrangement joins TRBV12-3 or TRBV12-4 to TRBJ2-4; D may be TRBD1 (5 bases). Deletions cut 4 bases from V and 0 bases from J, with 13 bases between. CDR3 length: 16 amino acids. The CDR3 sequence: CASSWARQIAKNIQYF. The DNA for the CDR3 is TGTGCCAGCAGTTGGGCCAGACAGATAGCCAAAAACATTCAGTACTTC.

The CDR3 DNA reads TGCAGTGCTTCGAGTGATGCCGGGACAGGGAGCACAGATACGCAGTATTTT. It specifies CSASSDAGTGSTDTQYF. The chain employs TRBV20-1 and TRBJ2-3; 9 bases match TRBD1. This CDR3 spans 17 amino acids. The germline CDR1 and CDR2 sequences are DFQATT and SNEGSKA (reference sequence). V lost 5 bases to trimming and J lost 0 bases; unmatched junction nucleotides: 12.

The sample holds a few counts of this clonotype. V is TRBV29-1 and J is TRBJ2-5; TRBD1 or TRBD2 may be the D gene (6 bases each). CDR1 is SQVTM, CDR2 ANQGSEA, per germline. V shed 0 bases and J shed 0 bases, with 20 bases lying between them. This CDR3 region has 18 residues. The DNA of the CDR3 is TGCAGCGTTGAAGATCCCCAGGACAGACTAGGCTACCAAGAGACCCAGTACTTC. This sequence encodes CSVEDPQDRLGYQETQYF.

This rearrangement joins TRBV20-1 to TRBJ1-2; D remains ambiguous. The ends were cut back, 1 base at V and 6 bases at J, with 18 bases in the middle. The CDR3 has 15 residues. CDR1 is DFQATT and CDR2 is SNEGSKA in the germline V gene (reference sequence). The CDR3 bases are TGCAGTGCTAGAGCGCCCCGCTGGGCTCAGGATGGCTACACCTTC. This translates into CSARAPRWAQDGYTF.

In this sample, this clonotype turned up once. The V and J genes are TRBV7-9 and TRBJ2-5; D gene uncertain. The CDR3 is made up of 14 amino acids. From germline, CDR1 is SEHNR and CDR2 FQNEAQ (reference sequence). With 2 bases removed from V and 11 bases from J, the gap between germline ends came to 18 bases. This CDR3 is CASSLTFRGGEQYF. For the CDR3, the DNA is TGTGCCAGCAGCTTAACCTTCCGAGGTGGTGAGCAGTACTTC.

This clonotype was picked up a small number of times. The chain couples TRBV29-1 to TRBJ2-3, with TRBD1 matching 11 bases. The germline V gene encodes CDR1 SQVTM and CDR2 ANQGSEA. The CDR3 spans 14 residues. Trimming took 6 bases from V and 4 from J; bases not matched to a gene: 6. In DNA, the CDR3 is TGCAGCGTAGAACCGGGACAGGGGGCAGATACGCAGTATTTT. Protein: CSVEPGQGADTQYF.

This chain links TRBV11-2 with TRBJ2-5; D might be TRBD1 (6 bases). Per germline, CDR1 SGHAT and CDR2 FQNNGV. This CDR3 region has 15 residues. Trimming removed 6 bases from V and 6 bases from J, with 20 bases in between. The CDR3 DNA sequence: TGTGCCAGCAGAACTACAGGGCTGAATATTAAGACCCAGTACTTC. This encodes CASRTTGLNIKTQYF.

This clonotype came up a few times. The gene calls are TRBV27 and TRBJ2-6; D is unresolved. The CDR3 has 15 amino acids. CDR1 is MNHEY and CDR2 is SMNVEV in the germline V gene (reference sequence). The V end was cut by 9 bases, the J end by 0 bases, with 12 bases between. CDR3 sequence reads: CASTSQGSGANVLTF. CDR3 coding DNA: TGTGCCAGTACCTCTCAAGGCTCTGGGGCCAACGTCCTGACTTTC.

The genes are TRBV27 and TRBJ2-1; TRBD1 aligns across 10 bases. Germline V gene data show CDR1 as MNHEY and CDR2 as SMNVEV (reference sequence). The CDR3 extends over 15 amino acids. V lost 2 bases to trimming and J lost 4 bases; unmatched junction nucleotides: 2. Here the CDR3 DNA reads TGTGCCAGCAGTTTAGGGACAGGGGCATACAATGAGCAGTTCTTC. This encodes CASSLGTGAYNEQFF.

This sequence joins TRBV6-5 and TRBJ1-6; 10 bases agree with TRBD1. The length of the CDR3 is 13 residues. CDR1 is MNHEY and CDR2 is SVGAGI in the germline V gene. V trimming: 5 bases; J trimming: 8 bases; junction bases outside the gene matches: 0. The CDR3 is CASSGTGDSPLHF. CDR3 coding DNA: TGTGCCAGCAGTGGGACAGGGGATTCACCCCTCCACTTT.

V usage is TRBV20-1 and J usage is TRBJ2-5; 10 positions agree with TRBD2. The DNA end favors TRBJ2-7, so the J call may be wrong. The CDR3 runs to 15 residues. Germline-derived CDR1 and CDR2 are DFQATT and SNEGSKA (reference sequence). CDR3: CSASSASGSAYEQYF. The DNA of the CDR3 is TGCAGTGCTAGCTCCGCTAGCGGGAGCGCATACGAGCAGTACTTC.

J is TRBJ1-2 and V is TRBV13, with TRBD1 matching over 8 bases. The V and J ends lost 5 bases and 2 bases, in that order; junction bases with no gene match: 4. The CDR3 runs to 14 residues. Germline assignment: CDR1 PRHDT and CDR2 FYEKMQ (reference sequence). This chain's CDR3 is CASSHQGANYGYTF. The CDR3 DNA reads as TGTGCCAGCAGCCATCAGGGGGCGAACTATGGCTACACCTTC.

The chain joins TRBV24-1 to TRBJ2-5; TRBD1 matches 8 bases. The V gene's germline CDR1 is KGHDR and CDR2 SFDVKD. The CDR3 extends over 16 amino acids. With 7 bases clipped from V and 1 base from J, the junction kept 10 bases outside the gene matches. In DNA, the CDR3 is TGTGCCACCAGCCATACCGGGACAGGCCTCCAAGAGACCCAGTACTTC. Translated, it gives CATSHTGTGLQETQYF.